The rows below give T cell receptor beta chains drawn from one sample of a study of T cells in Graves' hyperthyroidism and ophthalmopathy. From the multiplex PCR reads, TCRdb called clonotypes with MiXCR, one entry per CDR3 protein. The table lists around 800,000 distinct CDR3 sequences, 38% of them singletons. The specimen sequenced was blood. The receptors stem from a man younger than 35 with Graves' hyperthyroidism. CDR3s include the opening cysteine and the closing phenylalanine or tryptophan. D genes are given only for firm matches. Clone size is given for some rows only: seen once, a few or many times, or a class if the clone is expanded.

D gene,J gene,CDR3 length,V gene,clone size,CDR3 protein,CDR3 DNA
NA,TRBJ1-2,11,TRBV6-5,NA,CASKEVYGYTF,TGTGCCTCAAAGGAGGTTTATGGCTACACCTTC
NA,TRBJ2-7,16,TRBV29-1,NA,CSVRVPRGDGGNEQYF,TGCAGCGTCCGGGTCCCCAGGGGAGATGGAGGCAACGAGCAGTACTTC
NA,TRBJ1-2,13,TRBV29-1,NA,CSAKGLARHGYTF,TGCAGCGCAAAGGGACTAGCGAGGCATGGCTACACCTTC
TRBD1,TRBJ1-1,15,TRBV3-1,NA,CASSQENRGFTEAFF,TGTGCCAGCAGCCAAGAGAACAGGGGGTTCACTGAAGCTTTCTTT
TRBD1,TRBJ2-5,14,TRBV12-3/TRBV12-4,NA,CASSPRGLAETQYF,TGTGCCAGCAGCCCGAGGGGGCTGGCGGAGACCCAGTACTTC
NA,TRBJ1-3,14,TRBV10-3,NA,CAISERGAGDTIYF,TGTGCCATCAGTGAACGAGGGGCTGGGGACACCATATATTTT
NA,TRBJ2-2,14,TRBV7-9,few,CASSQESYTGELFF,TGTGCCAGCAGCCAAGAAAGCTACACCGGGGAGCTGTTTTTT
NA,TRBJ2-7,13,TRBV10-3,many,CAISGTVVAEQYF,TGTGCCATCAGTGGTACAGTGGTGGCCGAGCAGTACTTC
TRBD1,TRBJ2-7,14,TRBV2,NA,CASSDRDRTHEQYF,TGTGCCAGCAGTGACCGGGACAGGACTCACGAGCAGTACTTC
NA,TRBJ2-5,15,TRBV6-5,NA,CASSLGGKGSETQYF,TGTGCCAGCAGTTTAGGGGGGAAGGGATCCGAGACCCAGTACTTC
NA,TRBJ2-7,14,TRBV11-2,NA,CASSLDKGIDEQYF,TGTGCCAGCAGCTTAGATAAGGGGATCGACGAGCAGTACTTC
NA,TRBJ1-5,15,TRBV19,NA,CASSTGSSNNQPQHF,TGTGCCAGTAGTACTGGATCCAGTAACAATCAGCCCCAGCATTTT
NA,TRBJ2-5,14,TRBV9,many,CASSVDGQQETQYF,TGTGCCAGCAGCGTAGATGGACAGCAAGAGACCCAGTACTTC
NA,TRBJ1-4,14,TRBV15,NA,CATSSSTVKGKLFF,TGTGCCACCAGCTCCTCGACAGTAAAAGGAAAACTGTTTTTT
TRBD1,TRBJ2-7,17,TRBV10-3,NA,CAISGTGTGGNSYEQYF,TGTGCCATCAGTGGCACCGGGACAGGGGGGAACTCCTATGAGCAGTACTTC
NA,TRBJ2-2,15,TRBV7-2,NA,CASSLPPWETGELFF,TGTGCCAGCAGTCTTCCGCCGTGGGAAACCGGGGAGCTGTTTTTT
TRBD2,TRBJ2-7,15,TRBV7-9,few,CASSLGGGRAYEQYF,TGTGCCAGCAGCTTAGGTGGCGGGAGGGCATACGAGCAGTACTTC